These 22 T cell receptor beta chains were all obtained from the same sample, sequenced in a study of graft-versus-host responses after intestinal transplantation. Their recognized antigens are unknown. Generated by immunoSEQ multiplex PCR, the TCRdb table keeps only in-frame clones and is missing some. Among approximately 88,000 clones, approximately 94% were seen once, and the ten largest hold about 0.2%. This material consisted of unstimulated CD4+ T cells sorted from spleen or lymph node cells, taken before transplant. These TCRs come from a human donor who was the organ donor for an intestinal transplant.

The chain joins TRBV28 to TRBJ1-6, with no clear D. Trimming cost V 6 bases and J 0 bases, with 18 bases left between them. The CDR3 runs to 18 residues. CDR1 MDHEN and CDR2 SYDVKM come from the germline V gene. The CDR3 protein is CASSYGPYRGSYNSPLHF. The DNA for the CDR3 is TGTGCCAGCAGCTACGGACCCTACCGAGGCTCCTATAATTCACCCCTCCACTTT.

CDR3 nucleotide sequence: TGTGCCAGCAGCCGGGACAGCTCCCCCGGGGCCAACGTCCTGACTTTC. Translation gives CASSRDSSPGANVLTF. This chain uses TRBV7-2 with TRBJ2-6, with 7 bases identical to TRBD1. CDR1 and CDR2 from the germline V gene are SGHTA and FQGNSA. After removal of 5 bases from V and 4 bases from J, the junction contained 8 bases not matched to a gene. The CDR3 runs to 16 residues.

In this sample, this clone turned up once. This sequence joins TRBV28 and TRBJ1-4, with a possible D match to TRBD1 (6 bases). V lost 6 bases and J lost 8, with 19 bases in between. The CDR3 contains 15 residues. In germline, CDR1 is MDHEN, CDR2 SYDVKM. CDR3 in DNA: TGTGCCAGCAGCCCGCCCGGAACAGGGTTGGAAAAACTGTTTTTT. Protein sequence: CASSPPGTGLEKLFF.

The chain couples TRBV7-9 to TRBJ1-6, with 7 bases matching TRBD1. The J segment lost 10 bases and the V segment lost 8 bases, leaving 8 bases of the junction unmatched. The CDR3 is 13 residues long. The germline gives CDR1 SEHNR, CDR2 FQNEAQ (reference sequence). The CDR3 nucleotides are TGTGCCAGCCGACTGACAGGGCCATCACCCCTCCACTTT. It specifies CASRLTGPSPLHF. The whole variable domain, remainder taken from reference TRBV7-9 and TRBJ1-6, is DTGVSQNPRHKITKRGQNVTFRCDPISEHNRLYWYRQTLGQGPEFLTYFQNEAQLEKSRLLSDRFSAERPKGSFSTLEIQRTEQGDSAMYLCASRLTGPSPLHFGNGTRLTVT.

The chain combines TRBV19 with TRBJ2-1, with a tentative D call TRBD2 (7 bases). Germline-derived CDR1 and CDR2 are LNHDA and SQIVND (reference sequence). The CDR3 consists of 16 residues. Trimming removed 2 bases at V and 2 bases at J, with 13 bases between. The CDR3 DNA reads as TGTGCCAGTAGTATAAGGGGGGGGGCCCCCTACAATGAGCAGTTCTTC. Translation gives CASSIRGGAPYNEQFF.

V usage is TRBV5-1 and J usage is TRBJ1-1; D uncertain. V lost 0 bases and J 4 bases, leaving 10 bases between the germline ends. This CDR3 contains 14 residues. Germline loops: CDR1 SGHRS, CDR2 YFSETQ. CDR3 protein: CASSLDGASTEAFF. The CDR3 DNA reads TGCGCCAGCAGCTTGGACGGAGCCAGCACTGAAGCTTTCTTT.

This chain connects TRBV7-2 to TRBJ2-5, with TRBD1 identical over 7 bases. This CDR3 spans 16 amino acids. Germline CDR1 is SGHTA and CDR2 is FQGNSA. The trim removed 3 bases at V and 7 bases at J, leaving 14 bases unmatched. For the CDR3, the DNA is TGTGCCAGCAGCTTGACAGGGTGGGGGCAGTCGGGGACCCAGTACTTC. This translates into CASSLTGWGQSGTQYF.

The chain couples TRBV7-6 to TRBJ2-5; D gene ambiguous. V dropped 2 bases and J dropped 2 bases, with 0 bases sitting between them. The CDR3 is 11 residues long. Germline CDR1 and CDR2: SGHVS and FNYEAQ. The DNA for the CDR3 is TGTGCCAGCAGCTTACAAGAGACCCAGTACTTC. It is translated as CASSLQETQYF.

This chain connects TRBV5-5 to TRBJ1-6; D is undetermined. The V gene's germline CDR1 is SGHKS and CDR2 YYEKEE (reference sequence). Deletions cut 0 bases from V and 0 bases from J, with 10 bases between. The CDR3 is 17 amino acids. CDR3 in DNA: TGTGCCAGCAGCTTGGAATATCGGTACTCCTATAATTCACCCCTCCACTTT. This gives the protein CASSLEYRYSYNSPLHF.

The sample holds one count of this clone. This chain uses TRBV7-2 with TRBJ1-1, with a weak D call TRBD1 (5 bases). Germline V CDR1 and CDR2: SGHTA, FQGNSA. This CDR3 comprises 16 residues. Trimming removed 1 base from V and 4 bases from J, with 16 bases in between. For the CDR3, the DNA is TGTGCCAGCAGCTTAGATTGGCAGGGCGGTGGCACTGAAGCTTTCTTT. Amino acid sequence: CASSLDWQGGGTEAFF.

V is TRBV6-1 and J is TRBJ2-3; D unclear. Trimming left V 0 bases short and J 1 base short, with 8 bases between. The CDR3 is 15 amino acids. Germline CDR1 MNHNS, CDR2 SASEGT. CDR3 sequence reads: CASSEAQARTDTQYF. The CDR3 DNA reads as TGTGCCAGCAGTGAAGCACAAGCCCGCACAGATACGCAGTATTTT.

The chain couples TRBV7-8 to TRBJ2-3; the D call may be TRBD1 or TRBD2 (5 bases each). This CDR3 has 13 amino acids. Germline-derived CDR1 and CDR2 are SGHVS and FQNEAQ. V dropped 4 bases and J dropped 2 bases, with 7 bases sitting between them. The CDR3 sequence: CASSYGTTDTQYF. DNA for the CDR3: TGTGCCAGCAGCTATGGGACCACAGATACGCAGTATTTT.

This clone was detected only once. The chain combines TRBV7-2 with TRBJ1-2; D not resolved. The CDR3 runs to 14 residues. Germline V gene sequence: CDR1 SGHTA, CDR2 FQGNSA. Trimming cost V 5 bases and J 5 bases, with 15 bases left between them. CDR3 region: CASSPRTGVYGYTF. The CDR3 coding sequence is TGTGCCAGCAGCCCGCGAACGGGAGTATATGGCTACACCTTC. The full variable domain, rest sourced from reference TRBV7-2 and TRBJ1-2, is GAGVSQSPSNKVTEKGKDVELRCDPISGHTALYWYRQSLGQGLEFLIYFQGNSAPDKSGLPSDRFSAERTGGSVSTLTIQRTQQEDSAVYLCASSPRTGVYGYTFGSGTRLTVV.

The CDR3 DNA sequence: TGCAGCGTTGAAGTGCGGGGCATACAAGAGACCCAGTACTTC. This sequence encodes CSVEVRGIQETQYF. V usage is TRBV29-1 and J usage is TRBJ2-5, with D possibly matching TRBD2 (6 bases). Germline V gene lookup returns CDR1 SQVTM and CDR2 ANQGSEA. Trimming removed 1 base at V and 2 bases at J, with 11 bases between. This CDR3 comprises 14 residues. The whole variable domain, remainder taken from reference TRBV29-1 and TRBJ2-5, is SAVISQKPSRDICQRGTSLTIQCQVDSQVTMMFWYRQQPGQSLTLIATANQGSEATYESGFVIDKFPISRPNLTFSTLTVSNMSPEDSSIYLCSVEVRGIQETQYFGPGTRLLVL.

A word on this clone: One junction end disagrees with the germline gene, perhaps due to a read error. The V call is TRBV27, the J call TRBJ1-1, with a weak D call TRBD1 (5 bases). The CDR3 runs 12 residues. Per germline, CDR1 MNHEY and CDR2 SMNVEV (reference sequence). CDR3 protein: CASSPGGGVASF. CDR3 DNA: TGTGCCAGCAGTCCTGGGGGTGGGGTGGCTTCCTTT.

V gene TRBV4-1 combines with J gene TRBJ1-4, with 8 positions matching TRBD1. The germline CDR1 and CDR2 sequences are MGHRA and YSYEKL. This CDR3 region has 15 residues. The ends lost 1 base at V and 8 bases at J; junction bases unmatched: 6. The CDR3 bases are TGCGCCAGCAGCCAAGCGGACAGGGAGCGAGAAAAACTGTTTTTT. Its translation: CASSQADREREKLFF.

In this sample, this clone turned up once. The chain has TRBV11-3 and TRBJ1-2; no clear D gene. Germline values: CDR1 SGHNT, CDR2 YENEEA. Trimming shortened V by 0 bases and J by 5 bases, and 10 bases separated the two germline ends. The CDR3 is 14 residues long. CDR3 in amino acids: CASSLDRATYGYTF. The CDR3 nucleotides are TGTGCCAGCAGCTTAGATCGGGCAACATATGGCTACACCTTC.

This chain connects TRBV4-2 to TRBJ1-1; D gene unclear. The germline V and J ends were trimmed by 0 bases and 5 bases, with 10 bases remaining between them. Germline CDR1 LGHNA, CDR2 YNFKEQ. CDR3 size: 14 residues. In DNA form, the CDR3 reads TGTGCCAGCAGCCAAGACCTACGGGAAACTGAAGCTTTCTTT. It codes for CASSQDLRETEAFF.

The genes are TRBV7-8 and TRBJ1-5, with D possibly matching TRBD1 (5 bases). The CDR3 runs to 14 residues. V was clipped by 1 base and J by 4 bases, with 8 bases between them. Germline CDR1 SGHVS, CDR2 FQNEAQ. Here the CDR3 reads CASSLGRGNQPQHF. In DNA form, the CDR3 reads TGTGCCAGCAGCTTAGGACGGGGGAATCAGCCCCAGCATTTT.

The chain uses TRBV29-1 and TRBJ2-3, with TRBD1 matching 7 bases. The trim removed 6 bases at V and 0 bases at J, leaving 6 bases unmatched. The CDR3 is 14 residues long. Germline CDR1 reads SQVTM; CDR2 reads ANQGSEA. The DNA of the CDR3 is TGCAGCGTCAGACAGGGCTCTAGCACAGATACGCAGTATTTT. Translated: CSVRQGSSTDTQYF.

The chain joins TRBV4-1 to TRBJ2-7; D may be TRBD1 (6 bases). Trimming left V 4 bases short and J 3 bases short, with 22 bases between. The CDR3 runs 17 residues. CDR1 is MGHRA, CDR2 YSYEKL, per germline. The chain's CDR3 is CASSPDDGQPQDYEQYF. CDR3 DNA: TGCGCCAGCAGCCCGGACGATGGACAGCCACAAGACTACGAGCAGTACTTC.

The gene calls are TRBV4-2 and TRBJ1-2; D unresolved. Trimming removed 5 bases at V and 2 bases at J, with 12 bases between. CDR3 size: 14 residues. Per the germline V gene, CDR1 is LGHNA and CDR2 is YNFKEQ. The DNA of the CDR3 is TGTGCCAGCAGCAGTCACGTAGGGAACTATGGCTACACCTTC. Its translation: CASSSHVGNYGYTF.